These T cell receptor beta chains were read from a single sample in a study of Ad26.COV2.S vaccination and SARS-CoV-2 variants. Produced via immunoSEQ multiplex PCR; TCRdb's table is partial and in-frame only. Among 300,000 to 350,000 clones listed, around four fifths were seen once. The input for sequencing was peripheral blood, taken in a trial of Ad26.COV2.S vaccine versus placebo. The receptor source for this set is a person aged 18-60 years who received the Ad26.COV2.S COVID-19 vaccine or a placebo. Both conserved end residues are part of each CDR3. D genes are given only for firm matches. Some rows mark clone size as missing; the rest say once, few, many or name a class of expanded clone.

d_call j_call v_call clone_size cdr3_nt cdr3_aa
TRBD2 TRBJ2-7 TRBV19 NA TGTGCCAGTTCGGGACTAGCGGGGAGATACGAGCAGTACTTC CASSGLAGRYEQYF
TRBD1 TRBJ1-2 TRBV6-5 NA TGTGCCAGCAGGATCGCAGGGGGTGGCTACACCTTC CASRIAGGGYTF
NA TRBJ1-1 TRBV6-5 NA TGTGCCAGCAGTTACCACTCAGCCAACATGAACACTGAAGCTTTCTTT CASSYHSANMNTEAFF
NA TRBJ1-1 TRBV7-9 NA TGTGCCAGCAGCTTAGGATTGACTGAAGCTTTCTTT CASSLGLTEAFF
TRBD2 TRBJ2-1 TRBV28 once TGTGCCAGCAGCCGCCTAGCGGGGGGGGACAATGAGCAGTTCTTC CASSRLAGGDNEQFF
NA TRBJ2-5 TRBV12-5 NA TGTGCTAGTGGCCCTCAGGACAGTCAAGAGACCCAGTACTTC CASGPQDSQETQYF
NA TRBJ1-1 TRBV15 NA TGTGCCACCAGCAGAGATCCCGGCGATCGGTGGACTGAAGCTTTCTTT CATSRDPGDRWTEAFF
NA TRBJ1-6 TRBV6-6 NA TGTGCCAGCAGTTACTCTCCTCGGGCCTATAATTCACCCCTCCACTTT CASSYSPRAYNSPLHF
NA TRBJ2-1 TRBV5-1 NA TGCGCCAGCAGCTTGGTGGTCTCCAGACAAGGTAATGAGCAGTTCTTC CASSLVVSRQGNEQFF
NA TRBJ2-7 TRBV7-2 few TGTGCCAGCAGGCCAATTCGGGGATCCTACGAGCAGTACTTC CASRPIRGSYEQYF
TRBD2 TRBJ2-1 TRBV4-1 NA TGCGCCAGCAGCCAAGATTTTAGCGGGGGGGGCAATGAGCAGTTCTTC CASSQDFSGGGNEQFF
NA TRBJ2-1 TRBV28 once TGTGCCAGCAGCCAGAGGCACAGGGCCTACAATGAGCAGTTCTTC CASSQRHRAYNEQFF
NA TRBJ1-1 TRBV5-1 NA TGCGCCAGCAGCCTGACAGGACAGAACACTGAAGCTTTCTTT CASSLTGQNTEAFF
TRBD1 TRBJ1-2 TRBV27 NA TGTGCCAGCAGTTCCCCGGACAGGGTACTAATAGGCTACACCTTC CASSSPDRVLIGYTF
NA TRBJ1-2 TRBV9 once TGTGCCAGCAGCGTAGAAGGGAATGGGTTATTTTACTATGGCTACACCTTC CASSVEGNGLFYYGYTF
NA TRBJ2-3 TRBV5-1 NA TGCGCCAGCAGCTTGGTCCCTCGGGGATTGGTAGATACGCAGTATTTT CASSLVPRGLVDTQYF
TRBD2 TRBJ2-4 TRBV3-1/TRBV3-2 NA TGTGCCAGCAGCCTCGAAGGACTAGCGGGTTCTGGGGACATTCAGTACTTC CASSLEGLAGSGDIQYF
NA TRBJ1-1 TRBV28 once TGTGCCAGCAGCCCAATCACGAGCGGAGCTTTCTTT CASSPITSGAFF
NA TRBJ1-5 TRBV28 once TGTGCCAGCAGGGGACTAGGGGGGTATAGTCAGCCCCAGCATTTT CASRGLGGYSQPQHF
TRBD2 TRBJ2-6 TRBV5-8 NA TGTGCCAGCAGCTTGGGACTAGCGGGGACCGGGGCCAACGTCCTGACTTTC CASSLGLAGTGANVLTF
NA TRBJ1-4 TRBV10-3 NA TGTGCCATCAGTGAGTCTCCCCCGGGTGGTAATGAAAAACTGTTTTTT CAISESPPGGNEKLFF
NA TRBJ2-1 TRBV21-1 NA TGTGCCAGCAGCACCTACCCGAAACAGGGACAAAACAATGAGCAGTTCTTC CASSTYPKQGQNNEQFF
NA TRBJ2-1 TRBV3-1/TRBV3-2 NA TGTGCCAGCAGCCAGCCCACACAAGAGCAGTTCTTC CASSQPTQEQFF
NA TRBJ2-1 TRBV5-1 NA TGCGCCAGCAGCTTGGGTTCCCAAAGCTCCTACAATGAGCAGTTCTTC CASSLGSQSSYNEQFF
NA TRBJ1-6 TRBV10-3 NA TGTGCCATCAGTGGAAGGACGGATAATTCACCCCTCCACTTT CAISGRTDNSPLHF
NA TRBJ2-7 TRBV6-6 NA TGTGCCAGCAGTTACTCCCAGCCCTCAAGTGAGCAGTACTTC CASSYSQPSSEQYF
NA TRBJ1-1 TRBV28 NA TGTGCCAGCAGGTCCAGCCCCCGACAGGCTGAAGCTTTCTTT CASRSSPRQAEAFF
NA TRBJ1-2 TRBV6-5 NA TGTGCCAGCAGTTCCAGGGCTAACTATGGCTACACCTTC CASSSRANYGYTF
NA TRBJ2-3 TRBV7-3 NA TGTGCCAGCAGCTCGACAGGAACGGGGGGAGATACGCAGTATTTT CASSSTGTGGDTQYF
TRBD2 TRBJ2-7 TRBV28 NA TGTGCCAGCAGGCTAGCGGGGGCCTACGAGCAGTACTTC CASRLAGAYEQYF
TRBD1 TRBJ2-1 TRBV6-5 NA TGTGCCAGTGGGACAGGGTACTACAATGAGCAGTTCTTC CASGTGYYNEQFF
TRBD1 TRBJ1-2 TRBV2 NA TGTGCCAGCAGGGGACAGGGGGGATTTGACGGCTACACCTTC CASRGQGGFDGYTF
NA TRBJ2-1 TRBV12-3/TRBV12-4 NA TGTGCCAGCAGTTTGGTAGGCAATGAGCAGTTCTTC CASSLVGNEQFF
NA TRBJ2-3 TRBV24-1 NA TGTGCCACCAGTCTCCTGGATACGCAGTATTTT CATSLLDTQYF
TRBD2 TRBJ2-5 TRBV4-2 once TGTGCCAGCAGCCAGGACGCGATAGGCGCTAGCGGGGGGGCCCAGTACTTC CASSQDAIGASGGAQYF
NA TRBJ1-6 TRBV14 NA TGTGCCAGCAGCTCCTGGTCCGGGCTGAATTCACCCCTCCACTTT CASSSWSGLNSPLHF
NA TRBJ1-6 TRBV11-2 NA TGTGCCAGCAGCTTAGATGGACTCTATTCACCCCTCCACTTT CASSLDGLYSPLHF
NA TRBJ1-2 TRBV29-1 few TGCAGCGTTGGACTGGGCGGTAACTATGGCTACACCTTC CSVGLGGNYGYTF
NA TRBJ1-1 TRBV29-1 once TGCAGCGCCCGAAGCCAAGGGTCTGAAGCTTTCTTT CSARSQGSEAFF
TRBD1 TRBJ2-7 TRBV5-1 NA TGCGCCAGCAGCTTGGGGGGACAGGGTTCCGAGCAGTACTTC CASSLGGQGSEQYF
NA TRBJ2-5 TRBV19 NA TGTGCCAGTAGAGGCCTTGACGGGGAGACCCAGTACTTC CASRGLDGETQYF
NA TRBJ2-7 TRBV13 NA TGTGCCAGCAGCTCACGGGGGTGGGAGCAGTACTTC CASSSRGWEQYF